This TCR beta chain was obtained from a study of shared clonotypes between healthy human individuals. Positively selected for CCR7, the CD45RO-negative cells used as naive CD8 cells excluded terminally differentiated effector memory CD45RA+ cells. TCRdb's copy holds only in-frame clones and misses some; the assay was immunoSEQ multiplex PCR. The repertoire holds around 2.1 million clones, roughly 91% seen once, with around 1.7% in the top ten. In germline, CDR1 is SGHVS, CDR2 FQNEAQ. The CDR3 runs to 17 residues. V lost 3 bases to trimming and J lost 3 bases; unmatched junction nucleotides: 10. This TCR came from a young man in good health. Some clones in this sample may be carry-over from other donors' samples. The sequencing input was naive CD8+ T cells from PBMCs. The chain recombines TRBV7-8 with TRBJ2-7, with TRBD2 identical over 11 bases. The CDR3 is CASSLGLAEVPGYEQYF. CDR3 coding DNA: TGTGCCAGCAGCTTGGGACTAGCGGAAGTCCCCGGCTACGAGCAGTACTTC.